Described below is a single T cell receptor beta chain sequence and its context. As yet, its antigen is unknown. This specimen comes from a study of blood T cells in healthy people across ages. Trimming removed 3 bases at V and 8 bases at J, with 11 bases between. The CDR3 contains 13 residues. CDR1 and CDR2 from the germline V gene are MDHEN and SYDVKM. Using a J-beta primer mix together with a sample-barcoded 5' primer, a second PCR was run for roughly 7 to 12 cycles. Each sample provided no less than 2.5 million CDR3-containing paired-end reads. Each CDR3 protein gets one entry after TCRdb re-called the 5' RACE reads with MiXCR. The data show 450,000 to 650,000 distinct CDR3 sequences, more than 20% seen once. Regarding the study as a whole: Per million T cells, TCR beta diversity dropped roughly linearly as age increased.

This same sample was also taken into another study, of T cells of mothers and their children. That report notes: The people who donated were a few healthy Caucasian mothers and their six children. Reverse transcription into cDNA received all extracted RNA, at about 1.4 ug per 15 ul.

The chain employs TRBV28 and TRBJ2-1, with D unclear. The sample taken for sequencing was blood. This sequence was found in a boy between 10 and 17 years old in good health. In DNA, the CDR3 is TGTGCCAGCAGTTTTTTCCGTAAGGATGAGCAGTTCTTC. It encodes CASSFFRKDEQFF.